This entry is about one T cell receptor beta chain. Its antigen is undetermined. These data originate in a study of T cell repertoires in cytomegalovirus infection. Looking at the study overall: An indication of both CMV infection and matching HLA type came from public TCR beta signatures. Study outcomes and limitations: In two of eight donors, the top clonotype was HLA-C-restricted CMV-specific. Identification of carriers of CMV plus the relevant HLA was achieved through cumulative public TCR beta family frequency.

In germline, CDR1 is MNHNY, CDR2 SVGAGI (reference sequence). The CDR3 consists of 12 residues. V shed 7 bases and J shed 3 bases, with 9 bases lying between them. TCRdb passed the reads through MiXCR, listing each CDR3 protein once. This sample yields more than 50,000 distinct CDR3 sequences, of which 33% are seen a single time; approximately 70% belongs to the top ten. This receptor was obtained from a human donor in good health (CMV status not recorded). Some clones in this sample may be carry-over from other donors' samples. J is TRBJ2-5 and V is TRBV6-6; D is unclear. The sample taken for sequencing was PBMCs, sequenced either directly or after in vitro stimulation (not recorded which). The CDR3 loop is CASTAGEETQYF. In DNA form, the CDR3 reads TGTGCCAGCACAGCCGGCGAAGAGACCCAGTACTTC.